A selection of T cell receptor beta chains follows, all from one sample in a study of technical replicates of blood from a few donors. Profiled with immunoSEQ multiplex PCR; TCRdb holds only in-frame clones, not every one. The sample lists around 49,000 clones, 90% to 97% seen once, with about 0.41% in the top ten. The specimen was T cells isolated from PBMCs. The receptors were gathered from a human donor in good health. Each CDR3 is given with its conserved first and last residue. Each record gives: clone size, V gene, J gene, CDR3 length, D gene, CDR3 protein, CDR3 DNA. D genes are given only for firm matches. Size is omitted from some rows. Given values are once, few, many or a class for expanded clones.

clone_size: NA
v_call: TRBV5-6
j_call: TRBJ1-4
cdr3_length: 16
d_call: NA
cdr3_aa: CASSVRDWLTNEKLFF
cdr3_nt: TGTGCCAGCAGCGTTAGGGACTGGCTAACTAATGAAAAACTGTTTTTT

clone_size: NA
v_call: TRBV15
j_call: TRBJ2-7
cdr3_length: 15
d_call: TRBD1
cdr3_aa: CATSVTGGAGYEQYF
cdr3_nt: TGTGCCACCAGCGTGACAGGGGGCGCGGGCTACGAGCAGTACTTC

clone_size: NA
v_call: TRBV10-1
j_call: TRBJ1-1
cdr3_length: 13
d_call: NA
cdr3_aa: CASSRTENTEAFF
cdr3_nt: TGCGCCAGCAGTAGGACAGAGAACACTGAAGCTTTCTTT

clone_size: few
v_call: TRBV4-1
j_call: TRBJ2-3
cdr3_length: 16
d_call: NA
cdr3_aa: CASSQDRQTITDTQYF
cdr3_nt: TGCGCCAGCAGCCAAGATCGTCAGACTATCACAGATACGCAGTATTTT

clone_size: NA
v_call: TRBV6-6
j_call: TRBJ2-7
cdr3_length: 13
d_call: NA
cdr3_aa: CASRERVSYEQYF
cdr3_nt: TGTGCCAGCAGAGAGCGGGTTTCCTACGAGCAGTACTTC

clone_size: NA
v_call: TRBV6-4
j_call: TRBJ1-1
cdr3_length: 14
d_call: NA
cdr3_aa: CASSADQSGTEAFF
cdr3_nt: TGTGCCAGCAGTGCGGACCAGAGCGGGACTGAAGCTTTCTTT

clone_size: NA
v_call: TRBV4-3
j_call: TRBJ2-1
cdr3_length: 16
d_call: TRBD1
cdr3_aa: CASSQVGTGSYNEQFF
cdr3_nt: TGCGCCAGCAGCCAAGTAGGGACAGGTTCCTACAATGAGCAGTTCTTC

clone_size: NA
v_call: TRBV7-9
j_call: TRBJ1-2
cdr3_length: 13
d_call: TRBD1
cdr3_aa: CASSRDSLYGYTF
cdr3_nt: TGTGCCAGCAGCCGGGACAGCCTCTATGGCTACACCTTC

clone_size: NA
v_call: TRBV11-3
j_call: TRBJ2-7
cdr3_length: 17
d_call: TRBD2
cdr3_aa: CASASWAGGPSDYEQYF
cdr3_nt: TGTGCCAGCGCTAGTTGGGCGGGAGGGCCGTCTGACTACGAGCAGTACTTC

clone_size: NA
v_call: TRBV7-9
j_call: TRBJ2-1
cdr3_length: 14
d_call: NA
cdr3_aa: CASSWPSSYNEQFF
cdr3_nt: TGTGCCAGCAGCTGGCCCTCCTCCTACAATGAGCAGTTCTTC

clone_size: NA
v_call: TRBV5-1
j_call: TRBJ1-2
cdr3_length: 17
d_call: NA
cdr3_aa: CASSLEPTDASNYGYTF
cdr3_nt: TGCGCCAGCAGCTTGGAGCCTACAGACGCATCTAACTATGGCTACACCTTC

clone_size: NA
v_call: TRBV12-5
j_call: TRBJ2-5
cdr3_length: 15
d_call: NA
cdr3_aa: CASGPRQGRGETQYF
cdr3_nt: TGTGCTAGTGGTCCCAGACAGGGGAGGGGAGAGACCCAGTACTTC

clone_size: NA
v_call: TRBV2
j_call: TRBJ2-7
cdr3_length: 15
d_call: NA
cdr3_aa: CASSEVPLGQYEQYF
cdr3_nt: TGTGCCAGCAGTGAAGTTCCACTAGGTCAGTACGAGCAGTACTTC

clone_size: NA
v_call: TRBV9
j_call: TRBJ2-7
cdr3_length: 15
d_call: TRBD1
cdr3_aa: CASSVENRGAYEQYF
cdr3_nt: TGTGCCAGCAGCGTAGAAAACAGGGGGGCCTACGAGCAGTACTTC

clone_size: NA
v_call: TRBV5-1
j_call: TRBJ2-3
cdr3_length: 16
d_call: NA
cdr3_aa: CASSLRLGLDTDTQYF
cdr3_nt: TGCGCCAGCAGCTTGCGTTTGGGACTTGACACAGATACGCAGTATTTT

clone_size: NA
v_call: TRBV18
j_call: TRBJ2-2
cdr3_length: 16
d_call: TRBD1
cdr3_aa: CASSPEGQRVAGELFF
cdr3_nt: TGTGCCAGCTCACCCGAGGGACAGAGGGTCGCCGGGGAGCTGTTTTTT

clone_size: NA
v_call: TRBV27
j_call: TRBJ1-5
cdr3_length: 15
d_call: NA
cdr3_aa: CASSLRGDSNQPQHF
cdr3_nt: TGTGCCAGCAGTTTAAGGGGCGATAGCAATCAGCCCCAGCATTTT

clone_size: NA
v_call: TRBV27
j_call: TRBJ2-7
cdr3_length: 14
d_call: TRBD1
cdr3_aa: CASSLYGTGEEQYF
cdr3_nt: TGTGCCAGCAGTTTATACGGGACAGGGGAGGAGCAGTACTTC

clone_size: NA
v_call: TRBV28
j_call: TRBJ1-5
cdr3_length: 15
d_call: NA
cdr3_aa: CASGGTSYSNQPQHF
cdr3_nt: TGTGCCAGTGGGGGGACGAGTTATAGCAATCAGCCCCAGCATTTT

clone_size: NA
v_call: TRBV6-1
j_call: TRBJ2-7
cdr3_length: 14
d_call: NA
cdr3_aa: CASSETGLSYEQYF
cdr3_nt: TGTGCCAGCAGTGAAACGGGGTTATCCTACGAGCAGTACTTC

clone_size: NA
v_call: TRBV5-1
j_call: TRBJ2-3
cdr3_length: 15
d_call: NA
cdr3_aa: CASSAGTLDTDTQYF
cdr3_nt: TGCGCCAGCAGCGCCGGGACACTGGACACAGATACGCAGTATTTT

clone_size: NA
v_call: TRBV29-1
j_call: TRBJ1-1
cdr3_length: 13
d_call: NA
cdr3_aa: CSVVIGQNTEAFF
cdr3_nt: TGCAGCGTGGTTATTGGACAGAACACTGAAGCTTTCTTT

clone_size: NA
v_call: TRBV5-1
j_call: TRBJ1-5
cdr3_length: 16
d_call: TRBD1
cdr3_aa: CASSPGTGGLYQPQHF
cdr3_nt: TGCGCCAGCAGCCCGGGGACAGGGGGCTTGTATCAGCCCCAGCATTTT

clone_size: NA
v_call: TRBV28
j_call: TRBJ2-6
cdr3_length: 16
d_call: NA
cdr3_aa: CASSLSGVSGANVLTF
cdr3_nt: TGTGCCAGCAGTTTATCAGGGGTTAGTGGGGCCAACGTCCTGACTTTC

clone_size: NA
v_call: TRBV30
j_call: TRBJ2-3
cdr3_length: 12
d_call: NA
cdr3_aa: CAWSRLHDTQYF
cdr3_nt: TGTGCCTGGAGTCGACTGCACGATACGCAGTATTTT

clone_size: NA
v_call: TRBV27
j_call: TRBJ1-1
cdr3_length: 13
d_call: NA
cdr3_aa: CASSLQGNTEAFF
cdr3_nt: TGTGCCAGCAGTTTGCAGGGGAACACTGAAGCTTTCTTT

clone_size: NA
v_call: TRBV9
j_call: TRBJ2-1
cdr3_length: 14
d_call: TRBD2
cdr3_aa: CASSVLAAYNEQFF
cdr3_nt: TGTGCCAGCAGCGTTCTAGCGGCCTACAATGAGCAGTTCTTC

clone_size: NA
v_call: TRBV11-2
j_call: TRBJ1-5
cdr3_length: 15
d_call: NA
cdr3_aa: CASSREGISNQPQHF
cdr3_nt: TGTGCCAGCAGCAGAGAGGGAATTAGCAATCAGCCCCAGCATTTT

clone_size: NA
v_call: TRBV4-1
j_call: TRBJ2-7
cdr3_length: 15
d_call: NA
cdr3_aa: CASSHTGTGITEQYF
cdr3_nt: TGCGCCAGCAGCCACACCGGGACTGGCATTACTGAGCAGTACTTC

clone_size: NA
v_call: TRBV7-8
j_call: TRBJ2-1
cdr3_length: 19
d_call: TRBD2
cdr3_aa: CASSSALAGGKSSYNEQFF
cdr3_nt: TGTGCCAGCAGCTCCGCCCTAGCGGGAGGGAAAAGCTCCTACAATGAGCAGTTCTTC

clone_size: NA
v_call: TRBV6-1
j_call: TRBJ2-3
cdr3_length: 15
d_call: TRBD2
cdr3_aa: CASSSTSGFPDTQYF
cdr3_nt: TGTGCCAGCAGTTCCACTAGCGGGTTCCCAGATACGCAGTATTTT

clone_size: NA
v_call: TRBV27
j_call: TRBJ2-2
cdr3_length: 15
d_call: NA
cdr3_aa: CASISGESNTGELFF
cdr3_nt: TGTGCCAGCATCTCAGGGGAGTCGAACACCGGGGAGCTGTTTTTT

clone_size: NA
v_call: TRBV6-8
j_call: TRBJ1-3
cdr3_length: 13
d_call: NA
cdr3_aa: CASSRVFRNTIYF
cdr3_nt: TGTGCCAGCAGCAGGGTGTTCCGGAACACCATATATTTT

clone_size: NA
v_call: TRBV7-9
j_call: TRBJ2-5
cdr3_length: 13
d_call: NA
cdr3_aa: CASSLAGGETQYF
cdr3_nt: TGTGCCAGCAGCTTAGCGGGAGGAGAGACCCAGTACTTC

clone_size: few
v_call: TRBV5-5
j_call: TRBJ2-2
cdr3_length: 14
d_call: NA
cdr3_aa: CASSFTGSTGELFF
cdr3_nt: TGTGCCAGCAGCTTTACAGGGAGCACCGGGGAGCTGTTTTTT

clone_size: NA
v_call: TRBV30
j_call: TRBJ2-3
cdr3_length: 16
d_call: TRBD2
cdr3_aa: CAWSRRLAGVTDTQYF
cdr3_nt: TGTGCCTGGAGTCGGAGATTAGCGGGGGTCACAGATACGCAGTATTTT

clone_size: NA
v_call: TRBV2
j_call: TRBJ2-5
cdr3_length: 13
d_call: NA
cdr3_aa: CASSPWQQETQYF
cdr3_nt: TGTGCCAGCAGCCCGTGGCAGCAAGAGACCCAGTACTTC

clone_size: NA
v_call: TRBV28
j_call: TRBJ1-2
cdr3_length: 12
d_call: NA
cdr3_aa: CASSLIGGGYTF
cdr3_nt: TGTGCCAGCAGTTTAATAGGAGGTGGCTACACCTTC

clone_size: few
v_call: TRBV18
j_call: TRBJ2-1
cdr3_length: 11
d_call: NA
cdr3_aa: CASSPATEQFF
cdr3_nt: TGTGCCAGCTCACCGGCAACTGAGCAGTTCTTC

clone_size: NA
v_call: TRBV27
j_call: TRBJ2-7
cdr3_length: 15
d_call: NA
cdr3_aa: CASRLATGDSYEQYF
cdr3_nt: TGTGCCAGCAGGTTGGCAACGGGGGACTCCTACGAGCAGTACTTC

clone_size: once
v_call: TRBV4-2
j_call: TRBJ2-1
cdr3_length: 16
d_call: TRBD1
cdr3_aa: CASSQGQGLVLDEQFF
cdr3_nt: TGTGCCAGCAGCCAAGGACAGGGGTTAGTTCTGGATGAGCAGTTCTTC

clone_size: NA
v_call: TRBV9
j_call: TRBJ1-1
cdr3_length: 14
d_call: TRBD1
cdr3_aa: CASSSTGGNTEAFF
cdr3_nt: TGTGCCAGCAGCTCGACAGGGGGCAACACTGAAGCTTTCTTT

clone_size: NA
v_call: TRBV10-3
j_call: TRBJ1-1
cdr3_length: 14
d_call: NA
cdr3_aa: CAISEMGAPTEAFF
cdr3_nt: TGTGCCATCAGTGAGATGGGGGCCCCCACTGAAGCTTTCTTT

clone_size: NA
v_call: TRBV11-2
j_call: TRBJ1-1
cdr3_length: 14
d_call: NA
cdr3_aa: CASSPWFTVQWTFF
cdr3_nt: TGTGCCAGCAGTCCATGGTTTACAGTCCAATGGACTTTCTTT

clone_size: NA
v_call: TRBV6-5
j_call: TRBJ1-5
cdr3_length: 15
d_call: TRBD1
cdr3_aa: CASSYSGGLLQPQHF
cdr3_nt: TGTGCCAGCAGTTATTCAGGGGGGCTTTTGCAGCCCCAGCATTTT

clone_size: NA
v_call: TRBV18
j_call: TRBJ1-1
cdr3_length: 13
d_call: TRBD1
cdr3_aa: CASYRGLNTEAFF
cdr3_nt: TGTGCCAGTTACAGGGGTCTAAACACTGAAGCTTTCTTT

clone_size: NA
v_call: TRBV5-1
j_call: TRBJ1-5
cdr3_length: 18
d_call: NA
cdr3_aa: CASSPKPGGGSRSQPQHF
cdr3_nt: TGCGCCAGCAGCCCTAAACCCGGGGGAGGGTCTAGAAGTCAGCCCCAGCATTTT

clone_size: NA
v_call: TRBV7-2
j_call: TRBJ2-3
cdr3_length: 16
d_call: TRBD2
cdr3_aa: CASSFTSGSSTDTQYF
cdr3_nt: TGTGCCAGCAGCTTCACTAGCGGCTCTAGCACAGATACGCAGTATTTT

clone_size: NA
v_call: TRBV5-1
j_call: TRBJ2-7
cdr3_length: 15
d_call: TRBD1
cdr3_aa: CASSLGTGASYEQYF
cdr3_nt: TGCGCCAGCAGCTTAGGGACAGGGGCTTCCTACGAGCAGTACTTC

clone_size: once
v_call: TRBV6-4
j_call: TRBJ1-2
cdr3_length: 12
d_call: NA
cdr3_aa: CASSFGDGGYTF
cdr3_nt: TGTGCCAGCAGCTTCGGGGATGGGGGCTACACCTTC

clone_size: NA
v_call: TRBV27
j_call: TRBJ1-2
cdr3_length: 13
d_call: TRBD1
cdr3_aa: CASSPDRFYGYTF
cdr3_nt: TGTGCCAGCAGTCCGGACAGGTTCTATGGCTACACCTTC

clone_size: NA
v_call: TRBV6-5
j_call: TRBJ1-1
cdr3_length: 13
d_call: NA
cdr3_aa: CASSLGGLAEAFF
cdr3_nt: TGTGCCAGCAGTTTGGGGGGGCTCGCTGAAGCTTTCTTT

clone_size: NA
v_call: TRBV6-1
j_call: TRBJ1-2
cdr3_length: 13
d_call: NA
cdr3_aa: CASSPQGIKGYTF
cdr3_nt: TGTGCCAGCAGCCCTCAGGGGATCAAAGGCTACACCTTC

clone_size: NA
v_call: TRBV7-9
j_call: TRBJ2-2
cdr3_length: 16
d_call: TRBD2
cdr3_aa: CASSFWTSGGTGELFF
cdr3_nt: TGTGCCAGCAGCTTTTGGACTAGCGGGGGTACCGGGGAGCTGTTTTTT

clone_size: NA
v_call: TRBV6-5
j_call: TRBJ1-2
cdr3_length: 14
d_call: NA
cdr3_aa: CASSGLGGEYGYTF
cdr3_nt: TGTGCCAGCAGTGGGCTTGGCGGGGAGTATGGCTACACCTTC

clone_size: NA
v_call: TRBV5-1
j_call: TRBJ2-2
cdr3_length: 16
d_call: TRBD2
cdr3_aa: CASSLLTSRNTGELFF
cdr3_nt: TGCGCCAGCAGCTTGTTGACTAGCAGGAACACCGGGGAGCTGTTTTTT

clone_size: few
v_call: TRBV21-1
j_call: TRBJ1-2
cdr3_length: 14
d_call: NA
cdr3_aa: CAVLPVQGAYGYTF
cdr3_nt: TGTGCCGTCCTCCCGGTTCAAGGGGCCTATGGCTACACCTTC